The rows below give T cell receptor beta chains drawn from one sample of a study of T cell repertoires in cytomegalovirus infection. These receptors' targets are unknown. Each CDR3 protein is one row after TCRdb ran MiXCR on the reads. The sample carries under 300,000 distinct CDR3 sequences, roughly a fifth recorded once. Sequenced material: cultured PBMCs, taken from culture after CMV antigen stimulation. The receptors here all came from a human donor in good health (CMV status not recorded). Some clones in this sample may be carry-over from other donors' samples. CDR3s include the opening cysteine and the closing phenylalanine or tryptophan. D genes are given only for firm matches. Clone size is not always given. Where it is, it says once, few, many or a class for expanded clones.

TRBJ1-2 TRBV4-3 . . CASSQDSPGDGYTF TGCGCCAGCAGCCAAGACAGCCCAGGGGATGGCTACACCTTC
TRBJ1-1 TRBV27 . . CASSFRTREGRLNTEAFF TGTGCCAGCAGTTTCAGGACCCGTGAGGGCAGGCTGAACACTGAAGCTTTCTTT
TRBJ2-7 TRBV20-1 TRBD2 few CSAQRERSYEQYF TGCAGTGCTCAGCGGGAGAGATCCTACGAGCAGTACTTC
TRBJ2-1 TRBV24-1 . . CATRSAGYNEQFF TGTGCCACCAGGTCTGCGGGTTACAATGAGCAGTTCTTC
TRBJ1-3 TRBV7-2 . many CASSLYEGNTIYF TGTGCCAGCAGCTTATACGAGGGAAACACCATATATTTT
TRBJ2-5 TRBV27 TRBD2 . CASSLIRLAGVQETQYF TGTGCCAGCAGTTTAATCAGACTAGCGGGAGTCCAAGAGACCCAGTACTTC
TRBJ2-5 TRBV9 . . CASSPSPSAQETQYF TGTGCCAGCAGCCCCAGCCCCTCCGCCCAAGAGACCCAGTACTTC
TRBJ1-2 TRBV30 . . CAWSAGTNLPGYGYTF TGTGCCTGGAGTGCGGGGACCAATCTACCGGGCTATGGCTACACCTTC
TRBJ1-4 TRBV5-6 TRBD1 few CASTLSGGAQEKLFF TGTGCCAGCACCTTGTCAGGGGGTGCCCAGGAAAAACTGTTTTTT
TRBJ1-1 TRBV6-6 . . CASSSQRGANTEAFF TGTGCCAGCAGTTCTCAGAGGGGCGCGAACACTGAAGCTTTCTTT
TRBJ1-1 TRBV12-3/TRBV12-4 . . CASSLGFRSYTEAFF TGTGCCAGCAGTTTGGGTTTCCGGTCGTACACTGAAGCTTTCTTT
TRBJ2-7 TRBV6-2/TRBV6-3 . . CASSFRRQSSYEQYF TGTGCCAGCAGTTTCCGCAGACAGTCCTCCTACGAGCAGTACTTC
TRBJ2-1 TRBV7-2 . many CASSAPTNSLSRHEQFF TGTGCCAGCAGCGCCCCGACTAACTCCCTTAGTCGACATGAGCAGTTCTTC
TRBJ1-1 TRBV12-3/TRBV12-4 . many CASNPAGGVATEAFF TGTGCCAGCAATCCCGCCGGGGGGGTCGCCACTGAAGCTTTCTTT
TRBJ1-1 TRBV7-2 . many CASSRSGGDTEAFF TGTGCCAGCAGCAGAAGTGGGGGGGACACTGAAGCTTTCTTT
TRBJ2-7 TRBV12-3/TRBV12-4 . many CASRRESYEQYF TGTGCCAGCAGACGGGAGTCCTACGAGCAGTACTTC
TRBJ1-1 TRBV7-2 . . CASSFAQGLAFF TGTGCCAGCAGCTTCGCACAGGGTCTAGCTTTCTTT
TRBJ1-6 TRBV30 . . CAWSNRDGNSPLHF TGTGCCTGGAGTAACCGGGACGGAAATTCACCCCTCCACTTT
TRBJ1-5 TRBV6-6 . . CASRKGPLTNQPQHF TGTGCCAGCAGAAAAGGACCGCTAACCAATCAGCCCCAGCATTTT
TRBJ2-1 TRBV27 . few CASSSDIGRHSYNEQFF TGTGCCAGCAGTTCGGATATCGGGCGACACTCCTACAATGAGCAGTTCTTC
TRBJ2-7 TRBV7-8 TRBD2 many CASSPGREQYF TGTGCCAGCAGCCCCGGGAGGGAGCAGTACTTC
TRBJ2-7 TRBV7-3 TRBD1 many CASSYYNRGSYEQYF TGTGCCAGCAGTTACTATAACAGGGGATCCTACGAGCAGTACTTC
TRBJ2-7 TRBV2 . . CASTRMGAGSSYEQYF TGTGCCAGCACCCGAATGGGGGCAGGGAGCTCCTACGAGCAGTACTTC
TRBJ2-3 TRBV7-3 . . CASSLDVGGTDTQYF TGTGCCAGCAGCTTAGATGTGGGAGGCACAGATACGCAGTATTTT
TRBJ1-6 TRBV10-3 TRBD1 . CAIRTGDSPLHF TGTGCCATCAGGACAGGGGACTCACCCCTCCACTTT
TRBJ2-7 TRBV6-2/TRBV6-3 TRBD1 . CASGETGAIYEQYF TGTGCCAGCGGAGAGACAGGGGCGATATACGAGCAGTACTTC
TRBJ1-1 TRBV28 . many CASKGFELNTEAFF TGTGCCAGCAAGGGATTCGAATTGAACACTGAAGCTTTCTTT
TRBJ2-1 TRBV28 . few CASCWDPGTEQFF TGTGCCAGCTGTTGGGATCCCGGGACTGAGCAGTTCTTC
TRBJ2-1 TRBV19 TRBD1 once CASSIEGTGGFFEQFF TGTGCCAGTAGTATAGAAGGGACAGGGGGCTTTTTTGAGCAGTTCTTC
TRBJ2-1 TRBV19 TRBD2 few CASSIAGWAGGLYNEQFF TGTGCCAGTAGTATAGCAGGTTGGGCGGGAGGACTCTACAATGAGCAGTTCTTC